A selection of T cell receptor beta chains follows, all from one sample in a study of blood T cell repertoires in COVID-19. Clones were read by immunoSEQ multiplex PCR, and TCRdb kept only the in-frame ones, dropping some. Found here are approximately 200,000 clones, approximately 86% of them singletons; the top ten hold roughly 4.9%. The sample consisted of PBMCs or T cells enriched from blood (not recorded which). Every receptor here comes from a woman aged 25-40 years who had been exposed to COVID-19. Both conserved end residues are part of each CDR3. Each record gives: V gene, J gene, clone size, D gene, CDR3 DNA, CDR3 protein. D genes are given only for firm matches. Clone size is given for some rows only: seen once, a few or many times, or a class if the clone is expanded.

V gene: TRBV7-8; J gene: TRBJ2-5; clone size: few; D gene: NA; CDR3 DNA: TGTGCCAGCAGCTTACGACAGCAAGAGACCCAGTACTTC; CDR3 protein: CASSLRQQETQYF
V gene: TRBV4-1; J gene: TRBJ1-5; clone size: NA; D gene: TRBD1; CDR3 DNA: TGCGCCAGCAGCCAGGGGACAGGGGTTTTGAATCAGCCCCAGCATTTT; CDR3 protein: CASSQGTGVLNQPQHF
V gene: TRBV18; J gene: TRBJ1-2; clone size: NA; D gene: TRBD1; CDR3 DNA: TGTGCCAGCTCACCTACCGGGACAGCTTTTGGCTACACCTTC; CDR3 protein: CASSPTGTAFGYTF
V gene: TRBV10-2; J gene: TRBJ2-7; clone size: NA; D gene: TRBD1; CDR3 DNA: TGCGCCAGCAGTGAGGGGACAGGGGGCTACGAGCAGTACTTC; CDR3 protein: CASSEGTGGYEQYF
V gene: TRBV9; J gene: TRBJ2-3; clone size: NA; D gene: NA; CDR3 DNA: TGTGCCAGCGGTGACCGGAGTACGCAGTATTTT; CDR3 protein: CASGDRSTQYF
V gene: TRBV6-5; J gene: TRBJ1-1; clone size: once; D gene: NA; CDR3 DNA: TGTGCCAGCAGCGGGACACTGAACACTGAAGCTTTCTTT; CDR3 protein: CASSGTLNTEAFF
V gene: TRBV5-1; J gene: TRBJ1-6; clone size: once; D gene: NA; CDR3 DNA: TGCGCCAGCAGCCTAGGAAATACAGGGTCCGCTAATTCACCCCTCCACTTT; CDR3 protein: CASSLGNTGSANSPLHF
V gene: TRBV6-1; J gene: TRBJ2-1; clone size: once; D gene: TRBD2; CDR3 DNA: TGTGCCAGCAGTGAAGCCTCCGTAGCGGGGGGCCGTTACAATGAGCAGTTCTTC; CDR3 protein: CASSEASVAGGRYNEQFF
V gene: TRBV9; J gene: TRBJ2-7; clone size: NA; D gene: TRBD2; CDR3 DNA: TGTGCCAGCAGCGTAGCCGGGGGACTAGCCCCCCACGAGCAGTACTTC; CDR3 protein: CASSVAGGLAPHEQYF
V gene: TRBV7-3; J gene: TRBJ1-6; clone size: NA; D gene: TRBD1; CDR3 DNA: TGTGCCAGCAGTAGGGAAGGGGGCAACAATTCACCCCTCCACTTT; CDR3 protein: CASSREGGNNSPLHF
V gene: TRBV4-1; J gene: TRBJ1-3; clone size: NA; D gene: TRBD1; CDR3 DNA: TGCGCCAGCAGCCAGGAGACAGGGGACGTGTACACCATATATTTT; CDR3 protein: CASSQETGDVYTIYF
V gene: TRBV5-1; J gene: TRBJ2-3; clone size: NA; D gene: TRBD2; CDR3 DNA: TGCGCCAGCTATTCTAGCGGGGGGGCAACAGATACGCAGTATTTT; CDR3 protein: CASYSSGGATDTQYF
V gene: TRBV5-1; J gene: TRBJ1-2; clone size: NA; D gene: TRBD1; CDR3 DNA: TGCGCCAGCAGCTCCGGGACAGCAAAGCTCTATGGCTACACCTTC; CDR3 protein: CASSSGTAKLYGYTF
V gene: TRBV29-1; J gene: TRBJ2-7; clone size: NA; D gene: NA; CDR3 DNA: TGCAGCGTTGAAGATCACAGGGACTACGAGCAGTACTTC; CDR3 protein: CSVEDHRDYEQYF
V gene: TRBV2; J gene: TRBJ1-1; clone size: NA; D gene: TRBD1; CDR3 DNA: TGTGCCAGCAGCCAAGGGGGCACCCTGAACACTGAAGCTTTCTTT; CDR3 protein: CASSQGGTLNTEAFF
V gene: TRBV27; J gene: TRBJ2-3; clone size: NA; D gene: TRBD2; CDR3 DNA: TGTGCCAGCAGCTTCGGGACTAGTTTGGATACGCAGTATTTT; CDR3 protein: CASSFGTSLDTQYF
V gene: TRBV2; J gene: TRBJ2-3; clone size: once; D gene: TRBD2; CDR3 DNA: TGTGCCAGCAGCCTTCAACTAGCGGGGGGCCCAGATACGCAGTATTTT; CDR3 protein: CASSLQLAGGPDTQYF
V gene: TRBV9; J gene: TRBJ1-4; clone size: NA; D gene: NA; CDR3 DNA: TGTGCCAGCAGCCGAAGCGGGGTGGAAAAACTGTTTTTT; CDR3 protein: CASSRSGVEKLFF
V gene: TRBV5-1; J gene: TRBJ2-3; clone size: NA; D gene: TRBD2; CDR3 DNA: TGCGCCAGCAGCACTAGCGGGGGCACAGATACGCAGTATTTT; CDR3 protein: CASSTSGGTDTQYF
V gene: TRBV19; J gene: TRBJ2-3; clone size: NA; D gene: NA; CDR3 DNA: TGTGCCAGTAGTATATCAGGACAGCCCACAGATACGCAGTATTTT; CDR3 protein: CASSISGQPTDTQYF
V gene: TRBV9; J gene: TRBJ1-4; clone size: NA; D gene: NA; CDR3 DNA: TGTGCCAGCAGCGTAGGTGGCAGGGGAGGGAATGAAAAACTGTTTTTT; CDR3 protein: CASSVGGRGGNEKLFF
V gene: TRBV18; J gene: TRBJ1-2; clone size: NA; D gene: TRBD1; CDR3 DNA: TGTGCCAGCTCACTATCGGAACAGGGGGCTGTCTATGGCTACACCTTC; CDR3 protein: CASSLSEQGAVYGYTF
V gene: TRBV7-2; J gene: TRBJ1-1; clone size: NA; D gene: NA; CDR3 DNA: TGTGCCAGCAGCTTCACCGGGATAGGCACTGAAGCTTTCTTT; CDR3 protein: CASSFTGIGTEAFF
V gene: TRBV4-1; J gene: TRBJ2-7; clone size: NA; D gene: TRBD1; CDR3 DNA: TGCGCCAGCAGCCAGGCGGGACAGGGGACCTACGAGCAGTACTTC; CDR3 protein: CASSQAGQGTYEQYF
V gene: TRBV24-1; J gene: TRBJ2-1; clone size: NA; D gene: NA; CDR3 DNA: TGTGCCACCAGTCCTACCCTGGGCGCGGGGATTTCCAATGAGCAGTTCTTC; CDR3 protein: CATSPTLGAGISNEQFF
V gene: TRBV5-1; J gene: TRBJ2-1; clone size: NA; D gene: TRBD2; CDR3 DNA: TGCGCCAGCAGCCCGATGGGGAGCGGGGGGGCCGAGGAGCAGTTCTTC; CDR3 protein: CASSPMGSGGAEEQFF
V gene: TRBV9; J gene: TRBJ1-2; clone size: NA; D gene: TRBD1; CDR3 DNA: TGTGCCAGCTCCGGGGCAGGGGGCTATGGCTACACCTTC; CDR3 protein: CASSGAGGYGYTF
V gene: TRBV7-9; J gene: TRBJ2-2; clone size: NA; D gene: NA; CDR3 DNA: TGTGCCAGCAGAAACGGACAGTTCTCGAACACCGGGGAGCTGTTTTTT; CDR3 protein: CASRNGQFSNTGELFF
V gene: TRBV6-1; J gene: TRBJ1-2; clone size: NA; D gene: TRBD1; CDR3 DNA: TGTGCCAGCAGTGAAAGGGACAGACCTAACTATGGCTACACCTTC; CDR3 protein: CASSERDRPNYGYTF
V gene: TRBV10-1; J gene: TRBJ1-3; clone size: NA; D gene: NA; CDR3 DNA: TGCGCCAGATATACAGGTGTTCCTGGAAACACCATATATTTT; CDR3 protein: CARYTGVPGNTIYF
V gene: TRBV6-5; J gene: TRBJ1-6; clone size: NA; D gene: TRBD1; CDR3 DNA: TGTGCCAGCCGGGACAGCTCCTATAATTCACCCCTCCACTTT; CDR3 protein: CASRDSSYNSPLHF
V gene: TRBV6-5; J gene: TRBJ1-2; clone size: NA; D gene: NA; CDR3 DNA: TGTGCCAGCAGTTACGGGCCTAACTATGGCTACACCTTC; CDR3 protein: CASSYGPNYGYTF
V gene: TRBV7-2; J gene: TRBJ1-6; clone size: NA; D gene: TRBD1; CDR3 DNA: TGTGCCAGCAGCTTAGCAGGGGGCTTGAATAATTCACCCCTCCACTTT; CDR3 protein: CASSLAGGLNNSPLHF
V gene: TRBV28; J gene: TRBJ2-7; clone size: once; D gene: NA; CDR3 DNA: TGTGCCAGCAGTTTATTGGTGGGGGACTCGCAGTACTTC; CDR3 protein: CASSLLVGDSQYF
V gene: TRBV11-2; J gene: TRBJ2-5; clone size: NA; D gene: TRBD2; CDR3 DNA: TGTGCCAGCAGCCTGACTACTGTAGGACTAGCGGGGGTCCGAGAGACCCAGTACTTC; CDR3 protein: CASSLTTVGLAGVRETQYF
V gene: TRBV5-1; J gene: TRBJ1-2; clone size: once; D gene: TRBD1; CDR3 DNA: TGCGCCAGCAGCTTGGCATTCGCAGGGGGCGTTGGCTACACCTTC; CDR3 protein: CASSLAFAGGVGYTF
V gene: TRBV19; J gene: TRBJ1-1; clone size: NA; D gene: TRBD1; CDR3 DNA: TGTGCCAGTAGTATAATATTGGGACAGGGCAAGACTGAAGCTTTCTTT; CDR3 protein: CASSIILGQGKTEAFF
V gene: TRBV10-1; J gene: TRBJ1-6; clone size: NA; D gene: NA; CDR3 DNA: TGCGCCAGCAGTGAGTCGGCGGTTGATTCACCCCTCCACTTT; CDR3 protein: CASSESAVDSPLHF
V gene: TRBV27; J gene: TRBJ2-6; clone size: NA; D gene: NA; CDR3 DNA: TGTGCCACCCGAGGGAGGCTTGCGTCTGGGGCCAACGTCCTGACTTTC; CDR3 protein: CATRGRLASGANVLTF
V gene: TRBV18; J gene: TRBJ1-6; clone size: NA; D gene: TRBD1; CDR3 DNA: TGTGCCAGCTCACCCCGGGACAGGGGATATTCACCCCTCCACTTT; CDR3 protein: CASSPRDRGYSPLHF